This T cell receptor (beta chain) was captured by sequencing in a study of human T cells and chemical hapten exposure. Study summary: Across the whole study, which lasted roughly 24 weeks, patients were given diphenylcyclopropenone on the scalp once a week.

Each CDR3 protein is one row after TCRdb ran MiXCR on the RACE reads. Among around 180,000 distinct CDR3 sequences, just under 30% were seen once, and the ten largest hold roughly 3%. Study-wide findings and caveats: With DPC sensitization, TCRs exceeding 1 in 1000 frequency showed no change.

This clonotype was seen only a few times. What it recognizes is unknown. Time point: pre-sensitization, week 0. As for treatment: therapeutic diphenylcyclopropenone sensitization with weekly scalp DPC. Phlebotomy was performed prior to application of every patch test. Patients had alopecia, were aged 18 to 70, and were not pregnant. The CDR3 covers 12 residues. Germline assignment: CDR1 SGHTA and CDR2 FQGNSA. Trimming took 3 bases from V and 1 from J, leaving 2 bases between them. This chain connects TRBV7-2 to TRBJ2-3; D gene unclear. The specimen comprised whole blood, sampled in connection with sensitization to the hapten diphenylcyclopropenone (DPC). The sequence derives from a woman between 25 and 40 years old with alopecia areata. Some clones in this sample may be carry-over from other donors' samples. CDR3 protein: CASSFRTDTQYF. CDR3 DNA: TGTGCCAGCAGCTTCCGCACAGATACGCAGTATTTT.